This T cell receptor (beta chain) is drawn from a study of human T cells and chemical hapten exposure (dated by TCRdb to the early 2020s). In terms of the full investigation: For sensitization, 2% DPC in acetone was applied to a 2 cm by 2 cm area of upper inner arm skin. This study followed changes in the peripheral blood TCR repertoire in vivo during primary and secondary sensitization of alopecia patients to the hapten diphenylcyclopropenone (DPC). The libraries were sequenced as a pool, and the TCR yield per sample differed mostly because of small variations in library volumes within the pool. Approximately 28 alopecia patients gave blood for TCR sequencing at one to four time points (pre-sensitization, 2, 6 and 24 weeks). Blood samples were taken from patients before sensitization (week 0) and at 2, 6 and about 24 weeks after DPC sensitization. Throughout the study period of 20 to 30 weeks, patients also received therapeutic DPC doses to the scalp every week. The patient cohort, mostly female, included alopecia areata with under or over 50% scalp involvement, alopecia totalis and alopecia universalis. Patch testing was performed on the upper back with Finn chambers containing 0.01% DPC, and the patch tests were scored after 6 days according to International Contact Dermatitis Research Group standards.

The sample's time point label, decoded: pre-sensitization, week 0. This specimen's treatment or condition label, per the study, means: therapeutic diphenylcyclopropenone sensitization with weekly scalp DPC. Blood at each patch-test visit was drawn before the patch test was applied. Patients were considered eligible if aged 18 to 70, diagnosed with alopecia and deemed suitable for DPC therapy, and patients were excluded if pregnant. Total RNA was isolated from unfractionated whole blood collected in Tempus Blood RNA tubes. Study-wide conclusions, independent of this receptor: Compared with pre-sensitization or healthy control sets, expanded TCRs formed significantly more large CDR3 similarity clusters, which is consistent with antigen-driven responses. No change with DPC sensitization was found in the number of TCRs above 1 in 1000 frequency, and no evidence of global repertoire structure alterations was found. After repeated subsampling, the strength of the expansion versus patch-test correlation and the threshold at which it became significant changed. The number of PT1 expanded TCRs positively correlated with patch test score, significant at thresholds 8, 16 and 32 but not 4. Because every patient had alopecia, a presumed autoimmune disease, the patients' immune response might differ from that of healthy individuals.

The germline V and J ends show losses of 4 bases and 5 bases respectively, and no gene match explains 6 bases of the junction. The CDR3 runs 14 amino acids, cysteine and phenylalanine included. Only CDR3 DNA is held: 42 bases, read in frame from base 1. The germline V gene yields WSHSY for CDR1 and SAAADI for CDR2. Library preparation was by RACE. TCRdb records NextSeq 500 as the sequencer. During library preparation, unique molecular identifiers were attached to individual cDNA molecules so that TCRs could be counted quantitatively and reproducibly. For every blood RNA sample, sequencing covered both the TCR alpha and TCR beta chains. Concerning the study's data processing: The median number of TCRs per sample was roughly 100,000, ranging from about 20,000 to 690,600. V, J and CDR3 annotation of the TCR reads was performed with the Decombinator software suite. Every sample was subsampled to the same number of TCRs (28,000) for the PS versus PT1 abundance plots. Expanded TCRs were defined as absent before sensitization and observed at least eight times at the 2-week time point. TCRdb cleaned the public reads at Q25 with fastp, built clones with MiXCR and kept in-frame beta chains. Identical CDR3 proteins give one entry, which carries the most common genes and DNA. TCRdb, rather than the study authors, made the V and J calls. The sample table lists about 110,000 distinct CDR3 sequences, roughly 12% of them with a count of one. Together, the top ten hold 1.5% to 2% of the sample.

This clonotype came up a few times. The antigen it recognizes is unknown. Per-base qualities were not stored, and no clone one base away is much larger. The sequence is built from TRBV10-2 and TRBJ2-7; 9 central bases correspond to TRBD1. This TCR was recovered from a woman in her fifties or sixties with alopecia areata. Some clones in this sample may be carry-over from other donors' samples. The source material was whole blood, sampled in connection with sensitization to the hapten diphenylcyclopropenone (DPC). Read as DNA, the sequence is TGCGCCAGCAGTGCGGGACAGGGTTGGGACGAGCAGTACTTC. This is translated as CASSAGQGWDEQYF.